Described below is a single TCR beta chain sequence and its context. Its antigen is still unknown. V gave up 1 base and J gave up 7 bases, with 15 bases separating them. CDR1 SGHKS and CDR2 YYEKEE come from the germline V gene (reference sequence). The CDR3 is 15 amino acids. This entry comes from a study of high-grade serous ovarian cancer treatment subgroups. Findings and caveats of the study: Repertoire analysis covered CDR3 alone, not CDR1 or CDR2. TCR relatedness rose with neoantigen level and trended with mutation load. Tumors within one patient showed repertoire similarity of about 0.1 to 0.8.

Method: immunoSEQ multiplex PCR; TCRdb's copy keeps in-frame clones and lacks some. The sample records 4,000 to 6,000 clones, about three quarters being singletons. Tumor samples were obtained before definitive surgery or chemotherapy. V gene TRBV5-5 combines with J gene TRBJ2-1; a weak D match, TRBD1 (6 bases). The sequence was obtained from a human donor with high-grade serous ovarian cancer. Material: tumor tissue. CDR3 coding DNA: TGTGCCAGCAGCTTGCGGGATCAGGGGCAGAATGAGCAGTTCTTC. Amino acids: CASSLRDQGQNEQFF.